The subject of this entry is one TCR beta chain. The source of the sample is a study of shared clonotypes between healthy human individuals. With 9 bases clipped from V and 4 bases from J, the junction kept 10 bases outside the gene matches. The CDR3 runs to 15 residues. Germline CDR1 SNHLY, CDR2 FYNNEI. Assay: immunoSEQ multiplex PCR; the TCRdb copy retains only in-frame clones and omits some. The table lists more than 150,000 clones, roughly 70% of them singletons, with about 10% in the top ten. What was sequenced was memory CD4+ T cells sorted from blood. The subset here: CD45RA-negative fraction. The chain combines TRBV2 with TRBJ2-3; TRBD2 matches at 10 bases. The receptor was isolated from a man under 40 in good health. The CDR3 spells CASPSTSGNSDTQYF. The CDR3 bases are TGTGCCAGTCCAAGCACTAGCGGGAACTCAGATACGCAGTATTTT.